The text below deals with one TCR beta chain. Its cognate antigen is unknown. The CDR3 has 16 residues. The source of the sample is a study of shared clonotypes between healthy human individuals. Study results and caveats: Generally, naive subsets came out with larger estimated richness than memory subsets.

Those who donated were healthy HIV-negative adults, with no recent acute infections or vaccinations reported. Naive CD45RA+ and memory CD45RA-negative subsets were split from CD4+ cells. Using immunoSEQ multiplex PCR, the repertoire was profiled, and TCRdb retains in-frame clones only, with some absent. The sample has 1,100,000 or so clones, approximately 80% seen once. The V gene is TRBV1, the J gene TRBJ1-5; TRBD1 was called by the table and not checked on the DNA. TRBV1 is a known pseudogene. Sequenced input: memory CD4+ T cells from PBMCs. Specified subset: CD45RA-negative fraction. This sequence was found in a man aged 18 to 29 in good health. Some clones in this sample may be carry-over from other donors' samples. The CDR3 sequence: CTSSPFRQASNQPQHF. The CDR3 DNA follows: TGCACCAGCAGCCCATTCAGACAGGCCAGCAATCAGCCCCAGCATTTT.